The rows below give T cell receptor beta chains drawn from one sample of a study of shared clonotypes between healthy human individuals. The data were produced by immunoSEQ multiplex PCR, yet TCRdb's version contains in-frame clones alone and is incomplete. The table has 600,000 or so clones, 95% to 98% seen once. The sample was naive CD8+ T cells sorted from blood. The origin of the receptors is a young man in good health. The CDR3 runs from the conserved cysteine through the conserved F or W. Each record gives: clone size, J gene, D gene, V gene, CDR3 DNA, CDR3 protein. The D gene is left open where the match is weak. Clone size is shown for a subset of rows, as once, few, many or a class of expanded clone.

>NA|TRBJ2-7|NA|TRBV7-9
TGTGCCAGCAGTATTAGCGCGAGGAGGGACGAGCAGTACTTC
CASSISARRDEQYF
>once|TRBJ2-7|NA|TRBV2
TGTGCCAGCAGGAAGGCACCTCAAGACTACGAGCAGTACTTC
CASRKAPQDYEQYF
>once|TRBJ2-7|NA|TRBV30
TGTGCCTGGAGTGGTCCAAACTCCTACGAGCAGTACTTC
CAWSGPNSYEQYF
>NA|TRBJ2-3|NA|TRBV27
TGTGCCAGCAGTGTAGGACTTGAACTCACAGATACGCAGTATTTT
CASSVGLELTDTQYF
>NA|TRBJ1-2|NA|TRBV27
TGTGCCAGCAGTGAGGTGGGCGGCTACACCTTC
CASSEVGGYTF
>NA|TRBJ2-7|TRBD1|TRBV5-1
TGCGCCAGCAGCTTAGACAGGGGGCTAACCTACGAGCAGTACTTC
CASSLDRGLTYEQYF
>NA|TRBJ2-1|NA|TRBV6-1
TGTGCCAGCAGTGAAAGGAGTTTGGAGGAGTTCTTC
CASSERSLEEFF
>NA|TRBJ2-7|NA|TRBV25-1
TGTGCCAGCAGTGAAGATCGGCGGGGTAGCCAATTCTACGAGCAGTACTTC
CASSEDRRGSQFYEQYF
>NA|TRBJ1-4|NA|TRBV7-9
TGTGCCAGCAGTGAGTTGACAACAACTAATGAAAAACTGTTTTTT
CASSELTTTNEKLFF
>NA|TRBJ1-1|TRBD1|TRBV7-2
TGTGCCAGCAGCTTATGGGGCTCGGGACAGGGATACACTGAAGCTTTCTTT
CASSLWGSGQGYTEAFF
>NA|TRBJ2-1|NA|TRBV7-3
TGTGCCAGCAGCAACAGTGACAATGAGCAGTTCTTC
CASSNSDNEQFF
>NA|TRBJ2-3|NA|TRBV2
TGTGCCAGCAGTGAAGGTACTAGCAGCACAGATACGCAGTATTTT
CASSEGTSSTDTQYF
>NA|TRBJ2-1|NA|TRBV13
TGTGCCAGCAGCCCCAGAGGCCCGCTCAGCTACAATGAGCAGTTCTTC
CASSPRGPLSYNEQFF
>NA|TRBJ2-7|TRBD2|TRBV7-9
TGTGCCAGCAGCCCGACTAGCGGGGGACCCTACGAGCAGTACTTC
CASSPTSGGPYEQYF
>NA|TRBJ2-7|NA|TRBV19
TGTGCCAGTAGTGCTGGGACCGATGGCTCCTACGAGCAGTACTTC
CASSAGTDGSYEQYF
>NA|TRBJ1-2|NA|TRBV7-9
TGTGCCAGCAGCTTAAGCCAGTTCCATGGCTACACCTTC
CASSLSQFHGYTF
>NA|TRBJ1-4|NA|TRBV6-5
TGTGCCAGCAGTTACGGGTATGGGAGTGAAAAACTGTTTTTT
CASSYGYGSEKLFF
>NA|TRBJ2-7|TRBD1|TRBV7-3
TGTGCCAGCAGCTTAAATTTTGGGAGTCGGGACCATGCCGAAACGGGACAGGGGTTGTACGAGCAGTACTTC
CASSLNFGSRDHAETGQGLYEQYF
>NA|TRBJ2-7|NA|TRBV19
TGTGCCAGTAGCTGGGGGCGGGGCACCTACGAGCAGTACTTC
CASSWGRGTYEQYF
>NA|TRBJ1-2|TRBD1|TRBV6-1
TGTGCCAGCAGTGACCGGACAGGGGAGGATGGCTACACCTTC
CASSDRTGEDGYTF
>once|TRBJ2-1|NA|TRBV7-2
TGTGCCAGCAGTACTCAGGGTAATGAGCAGTTCTTC
CASSTQGNEQFF
>NA|TRBJ1-1|NA|TRBV7-9
TGTGCCAGCAGCTTAGTTCAGGGGCTCATGGTAGAAGCTTTCTTT
CASSLVQGLMVEAFF
>NA|TRBJ2-1|TRBD2|TRBV6-1
TGTGCCAGCAGTGAATACGGGACTAGCGTTCAGACCTCCTACAATGAGCAGTTCTTC
CASSEYGTSVQTSYNEQFF